This T cell receptor beta chain was found in a study of CD8+CD57+ T cells in acquired aplastic anemia. Overall study context: Each DNA sample taken from sorted CD4+ and CD8+ cells came to approximately 3 ug on average. Study outcomes and limitations: Fewer than 35 shared CD8+ CDR3s appeared highly expressed within patients' immunodominant clones.

Patients selected for sequencing had displayed CD8+CD57+ cell expansion by flow cytometry. All patients were therapy-naive when blood was sampled. Comment on this clonotype: No antigen is known for it.

The CDR3 has 13 amino acids. Germline assignment: CDR1 LNHDA and CDR2 SQIVND (reference sequence). V was clipped by 0 bases and J by 4 bases, with 6 bases between them. TCR beta VDJ combinations and CDR3 sequences were profiled from genomic DNA. TCRdb passed the reads through MiXCR, listing each CDR3 protein once. Counted here are 150,000 to 200,000 distinct CDR3 sequences, roughly half occurring once; the ten biggest clones make up about 1.7%. The sample taken for sequencing was sorted CD4+, CD8+, or CD8+CD57+ T cells (not recorded which) from PBMCs. V is TRBV19 and J is TRBJ1-1; no definite D call. The TCR comes from a human donor with aplastic anemia. CDR3 in DNA: TGTGCCAGTAGTATAGATGGGGTCACTGAAGCTTTCTTT. Its protein product is CASSIDGVTEAFF.